The clone carrying this TCR beta chain was observed a handful of times. No antigen is known for it. The data derive from a study of cytomegalovirus exposure and HLA in healthy donors. The wider study: Early released data had 65 million to 100 million unique TCRs, all coming from HLA-typed donors. Among the roughly 400 genotyped donors, around 81% were placed in the Caucasian-associated ancestry cluster.

Study-level results: Other equally common chains were less clonally expanded than HLA-associated TCR beta chains, a later analysis showed. Certain indistinguishable V segments, among them TRBV6-2 and TRBV6-3, were excluded.

13 Jbeta primers and 60 Vbeta primers were used for the PCR. Only in-frame clones appear in the TCRdb table, and some are missing; sequencing was by immunoSEQ multiplex PCR. The repertoire includes roughly 120,000 clones, 75% to 85% of them detected once, and about 10% sits in the top ten. V shed 2 bases and J 7 bases; nucleotides not matched to a gene: 6. The CDR3 is 15 residues long. CDR1 SGHRS and CDR2 YFSETQ come from the germline V gene. V is TRBV5-1 and J is TRBJ2-2, with 9 bases lining up with TRBD1. Specimen: PBMCs. The receptor was isolated from a male donor in good health and CMV-seropositive. The chain's CDR3 is CASSFRDRANGELFF. Here the CDR3 DNA reads TGCGCCAGCAGCTTCCGGGACAGGGCGAACGGGGAGCTGTTTTTT.